This T cell receptor (beta chain) derives from a study of shared clonotypes between healthy human individuals. On the study more broadly: Donors were a couple of women and three men aged 18 to 49. Whole-study results and caveats: Memory subsets generally showed smaller estimated richness than naive subsets did. Sequencing depth was predicted to influence how clonotypes are shared among donors. Between a few donors, naive CD4 clonotypes were shared at a level of about 5%.

Produced via immunoSEQ multiplex PCR; TCRdb's table is partial and in-frame only. This table has 950,000 to 1,100,000 clones, about 76% appearing once. Concerning this clone itself: Its antigen remains unknown.

The V gene lost 4 bases and the J gene lost 1 base, with 16 bases spanning the gap. This CDR3 spans 16 amino acids. Germline V CDR1 and CDR2: SGHTA, FQGNSA. Sequencing input: memory CD4+ T cells sorted from blood. Subset defined: CD45RA-negative fraction. The chain uses TRBV7-2 and TRBJ1-2, with D unresolved. The clonotype was recovered from a young man in good health. The CDR3 reads CASSWNPGILNYGYTF. The DNA of the CDR3 is TGTGCCAGCAGCTGGAACCCCGGAATACTTAACTATGGCTACACCTTC.